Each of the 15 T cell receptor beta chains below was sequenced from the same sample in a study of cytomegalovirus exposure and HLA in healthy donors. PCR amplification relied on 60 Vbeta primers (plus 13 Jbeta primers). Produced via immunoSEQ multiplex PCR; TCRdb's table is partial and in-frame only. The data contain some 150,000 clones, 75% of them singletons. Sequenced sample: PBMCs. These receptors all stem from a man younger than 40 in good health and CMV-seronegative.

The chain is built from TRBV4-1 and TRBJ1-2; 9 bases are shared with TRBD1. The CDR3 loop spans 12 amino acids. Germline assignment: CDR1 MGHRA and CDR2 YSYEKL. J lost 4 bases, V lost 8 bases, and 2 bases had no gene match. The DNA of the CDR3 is TGCGCCAGCTCGGGACAGGGCTATGGCTACACCTTC. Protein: CASSGQGYGYTF.

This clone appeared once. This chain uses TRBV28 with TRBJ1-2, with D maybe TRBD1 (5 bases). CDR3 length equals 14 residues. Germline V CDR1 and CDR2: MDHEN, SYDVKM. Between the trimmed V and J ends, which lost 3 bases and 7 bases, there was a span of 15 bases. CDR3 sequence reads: CASSFVGGESGYTF. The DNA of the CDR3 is TGTGCCAGCAGTTTTGTTGGGGGGGAGTCTGGCTACACCTTC.

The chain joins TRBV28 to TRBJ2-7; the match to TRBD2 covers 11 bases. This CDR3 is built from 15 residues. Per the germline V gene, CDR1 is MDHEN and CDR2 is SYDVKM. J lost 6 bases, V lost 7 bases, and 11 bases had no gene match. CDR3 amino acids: CASIVAGGPYGEQYF. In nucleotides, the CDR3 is TGTGCCAGCATCGTAGCGGGGGGGCCTTACGGCGAGCAGTACTTC.

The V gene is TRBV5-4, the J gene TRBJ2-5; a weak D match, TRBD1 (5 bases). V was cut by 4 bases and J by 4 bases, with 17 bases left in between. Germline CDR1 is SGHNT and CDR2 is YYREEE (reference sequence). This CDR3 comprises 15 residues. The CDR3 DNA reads TGTGCCAGCAGCAACCGGCAGGGTGCAGGAGAGACCCAGTACTTC. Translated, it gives CASSNRQGAGETQYF.

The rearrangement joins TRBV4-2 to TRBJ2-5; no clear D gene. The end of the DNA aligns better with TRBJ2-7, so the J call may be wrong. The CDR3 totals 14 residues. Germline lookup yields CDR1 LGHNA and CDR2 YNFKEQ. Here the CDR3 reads CASSQDRLDYEQYF. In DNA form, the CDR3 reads TGTGCCAGCAGCCAAGATAGGCTGGACTACGAGCAGTACTTC.

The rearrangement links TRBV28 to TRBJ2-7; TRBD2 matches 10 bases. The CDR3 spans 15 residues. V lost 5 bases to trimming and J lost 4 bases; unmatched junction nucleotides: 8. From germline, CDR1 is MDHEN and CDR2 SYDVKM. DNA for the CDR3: TGTGCCAGCAGTAGGCCTAGCGGGAGTTGGTACGAGCAGTACTTC. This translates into CASSRPSGSWYEQYF. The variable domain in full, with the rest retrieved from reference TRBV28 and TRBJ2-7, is DVKVTQSSRYLVKRTGEKVFLECVQDMDHENMFWYRQDPGLGLRLIYFSYDVKMKEKGDIPEGYSVSREKKERFSLILESASTNQTSMYLCASSRPSGSWYEQYFGPGTRLTVT.

CDR3 nucleotides: TGTGCCAGCGGGGGGGGGTTTGGGAAGGACACTGAAGCTTTCTTT. Encoded protein: CASGGGFGKDTEAFF. This chain links TRBV27 with TRBJ1-1; a possible D gene is TRBD1 (5 bases). This CDR3 contains 15 residues. V was cut by 8 bases and J by 3 bases, with 19 bases left in between. CDR1 is MNHEY, CDR2 SMNVEV, per germline (reference sequence).

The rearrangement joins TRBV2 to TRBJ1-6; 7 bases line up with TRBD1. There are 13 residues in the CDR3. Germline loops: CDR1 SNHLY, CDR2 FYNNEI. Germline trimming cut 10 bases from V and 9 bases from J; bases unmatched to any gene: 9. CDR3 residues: CATGQERSSPLHF. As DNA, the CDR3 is TGTGCCACCGGACAGGAACGAAGTTCACCCCTCCACTTT.

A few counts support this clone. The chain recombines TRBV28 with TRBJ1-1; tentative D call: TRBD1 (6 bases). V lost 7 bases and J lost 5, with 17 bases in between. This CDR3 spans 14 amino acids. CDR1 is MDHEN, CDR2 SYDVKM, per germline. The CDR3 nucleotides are TGTGCCAGCATTGAAAGAACAGGGAAGACTGAAGCTTTCTTT. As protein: CASIERTGKTEAFF. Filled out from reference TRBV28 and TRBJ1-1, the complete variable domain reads DVKVTQSSRYLVKRTGEKVFLECVQDMDHENMFWYRQDPGLGLRLIYFSYDVKMKEKGDIPEGYSVSREKKERFSLILESASTNQTSMYLCASIERTGKTEAFFGQGTRLTVV.

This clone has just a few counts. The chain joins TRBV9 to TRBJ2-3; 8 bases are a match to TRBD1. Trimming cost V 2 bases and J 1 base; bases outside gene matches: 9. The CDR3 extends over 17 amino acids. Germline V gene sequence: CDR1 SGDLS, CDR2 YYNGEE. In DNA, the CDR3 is TGTGCCAGCAGCGTTAGGGTACAGGGGGGAGGCACAGATACGCAGTATTTT. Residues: CASSVRVQGGGTDTQYF.

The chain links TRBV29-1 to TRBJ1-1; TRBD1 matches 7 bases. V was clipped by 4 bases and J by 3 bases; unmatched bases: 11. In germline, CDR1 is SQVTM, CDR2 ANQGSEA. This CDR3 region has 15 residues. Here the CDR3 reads CSVGGDRAVYTEAFF. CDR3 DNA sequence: TGCAGCGTTGGAGGAGACAGGGCAGTCTACACTGAAGCTTTCTTT.

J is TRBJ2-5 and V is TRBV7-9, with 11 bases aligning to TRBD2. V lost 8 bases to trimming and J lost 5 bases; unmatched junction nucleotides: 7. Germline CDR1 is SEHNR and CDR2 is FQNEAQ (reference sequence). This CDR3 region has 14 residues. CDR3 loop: CASGTSGEGETQYF. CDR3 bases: TGTGCCAGCGGGACTAGCGGAGAGGGGGAGACCCAGTACTTC.

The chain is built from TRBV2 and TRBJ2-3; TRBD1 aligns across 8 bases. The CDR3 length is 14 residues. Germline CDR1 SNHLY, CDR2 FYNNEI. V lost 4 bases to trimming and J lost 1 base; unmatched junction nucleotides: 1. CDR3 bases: TGTGCCAGCAGTGCAGGGGGCGGCACAGATACGCAGTATTTT. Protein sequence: CASSAGGGTDTQYF.

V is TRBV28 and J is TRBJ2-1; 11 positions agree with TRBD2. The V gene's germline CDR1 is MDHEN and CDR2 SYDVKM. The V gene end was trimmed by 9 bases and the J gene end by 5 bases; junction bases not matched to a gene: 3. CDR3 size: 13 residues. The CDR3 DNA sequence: TGTGCCAGTAGCGGGGGGGTAAACAATGAGCAGTTCTTC. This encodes CASSGGVNNEQFF.

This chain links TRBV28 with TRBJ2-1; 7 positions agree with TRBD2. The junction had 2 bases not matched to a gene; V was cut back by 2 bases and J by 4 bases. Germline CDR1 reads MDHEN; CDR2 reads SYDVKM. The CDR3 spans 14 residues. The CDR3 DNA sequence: TGTGCCAGCAGTTTAGCGGGAGCTTACAATGAGCAGTTCTTC. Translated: CASSLAGAYNEQFF. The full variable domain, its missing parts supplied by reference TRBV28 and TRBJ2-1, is DVKVTQSSRYLVKRTGEKVFLECVQDMDHENMFWYRQDPGLGLRLIYFSYDVKMKEKGDIPEGYSVSREKKERFSLILESASTNQTSMYLCASSLAGAYNEQFFGPGTRLTVL.